This TCR beta chain came from a study of patients and donors after allogeneic stem cell transplantation. Between the trimmed V and J ends, which lost 6 bases and 1 base, there was a span of 12 bases. Germline loops: CDR1 SGHTA, CDR2 FQGNSA. The CDR3 runs to 14 residues. A single record per CDR3 protein comes from TCRdb applying MiXCR to the RT-PCR reads. There are hundreds of thousands of distinct CDR3 sequences in the sample; 16% occur only once, and around 6.8% lies in the top ten. This rearrangement joins TRBV7-2 to TRBJ1-1, with D unclear. The clonotype was recovered from a human donor who was either an allogeneic HSCT recipient or a stem cell or donor lymphocyte infusion donor (not recorded which). It is not recorded whose cells these are; they may come from a transplant donor. The sequencing sample was made of blood, either unsorted or a sorted T cell fraction (not recorded which). CDR3: CASRGIFENTEAFF. CDR3 bases: TGTGCCAGCAGAGGTATATTCGAGAACACTGAAGCTTTCTTT.